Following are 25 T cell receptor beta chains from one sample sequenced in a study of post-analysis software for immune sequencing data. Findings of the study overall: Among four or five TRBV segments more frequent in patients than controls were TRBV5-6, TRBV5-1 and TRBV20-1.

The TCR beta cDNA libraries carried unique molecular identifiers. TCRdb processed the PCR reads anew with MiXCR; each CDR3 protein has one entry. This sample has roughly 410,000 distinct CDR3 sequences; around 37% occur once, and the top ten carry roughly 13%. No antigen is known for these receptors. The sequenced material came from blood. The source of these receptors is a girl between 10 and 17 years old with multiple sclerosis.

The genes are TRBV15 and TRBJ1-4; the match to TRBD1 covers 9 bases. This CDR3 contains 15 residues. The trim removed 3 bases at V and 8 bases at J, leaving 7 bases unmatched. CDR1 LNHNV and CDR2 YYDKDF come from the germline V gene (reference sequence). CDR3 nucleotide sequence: TGTGCCACCAGCAGGGCCGGGACAGGGTCGGAAAAACTGTTTTTT. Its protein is CATSRAGTGSEKLFF.

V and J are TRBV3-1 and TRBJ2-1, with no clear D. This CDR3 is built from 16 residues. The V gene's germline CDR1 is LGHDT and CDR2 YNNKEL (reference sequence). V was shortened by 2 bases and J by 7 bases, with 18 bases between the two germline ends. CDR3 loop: CASSQSHSRPLNEQFF. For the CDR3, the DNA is TGTGCCAGCAGCCAATCGCATAGCCGCCCGCTTAATGAGCAGTTCTTC.

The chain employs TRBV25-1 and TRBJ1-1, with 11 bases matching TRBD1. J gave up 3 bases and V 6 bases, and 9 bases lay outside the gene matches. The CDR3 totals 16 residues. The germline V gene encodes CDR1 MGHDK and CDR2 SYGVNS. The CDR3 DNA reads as TGTGCCAGCAGGGCTGGGGGACAGGGGGAAGACACTGAAGCTTTCTTT. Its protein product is CASRAGGQGEDTEAFF.

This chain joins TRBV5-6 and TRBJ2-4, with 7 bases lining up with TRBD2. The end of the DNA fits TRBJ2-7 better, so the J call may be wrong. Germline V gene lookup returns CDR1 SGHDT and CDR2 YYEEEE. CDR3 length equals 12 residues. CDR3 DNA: TGTGCCAGCTTCCTTCCGGGGGGCGAGCAGTACTTC. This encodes CASFLPGGEQYF.

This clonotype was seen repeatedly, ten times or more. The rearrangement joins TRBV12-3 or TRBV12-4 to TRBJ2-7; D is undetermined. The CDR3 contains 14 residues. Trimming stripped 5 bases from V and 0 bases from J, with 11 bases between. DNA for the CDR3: TGTGCCAGCAGTCTACGCCGGAGCTCCTACGAGCAGTACTTC. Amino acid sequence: CASSLRRSSYEQYF.

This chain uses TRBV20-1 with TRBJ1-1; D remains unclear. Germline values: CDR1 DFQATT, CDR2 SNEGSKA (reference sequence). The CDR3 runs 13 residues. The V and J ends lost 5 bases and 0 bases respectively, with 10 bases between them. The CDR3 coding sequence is TGCAGTGCTCCCCGCGCCATGAACACTGAAGCTTTCTTT. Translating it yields CSAPRAMNTEAFF.

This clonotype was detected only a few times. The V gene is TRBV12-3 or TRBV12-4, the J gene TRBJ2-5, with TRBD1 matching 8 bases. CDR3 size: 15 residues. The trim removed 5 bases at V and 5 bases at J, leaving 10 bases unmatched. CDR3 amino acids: CASSPAGQGWETQYF. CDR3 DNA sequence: TGTGCCAGCAGTCCAGCAGGACAGGGTTGGGAGACCCAGTACTTC.

DNA for the CDR3: TGTGCCAGCAGCAGGCGGACTAGCGGTTTCTACACAGATACGCAGTATTTT. As protein: CASSRRTSGFYTDTQYF. The rearrangement joins TRBV7-2 to TRBJ2-3; TRBD2 aligns across 10 bases. The germline gives CDR1 SGHTA, CDR2 FQGNSA. This CDR3 is built from 17 residues. V shed 5 bases and J 2 bases; nucleotides not matched to a gene: 10.

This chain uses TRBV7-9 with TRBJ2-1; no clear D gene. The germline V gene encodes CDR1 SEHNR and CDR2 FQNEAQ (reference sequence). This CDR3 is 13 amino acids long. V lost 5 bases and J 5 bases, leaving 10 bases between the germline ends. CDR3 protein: CASSRGLDNEQFF. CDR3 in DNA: TGTGCCAGCAGCCGCGGTCTCGACAATGAGCAGTTCTTC. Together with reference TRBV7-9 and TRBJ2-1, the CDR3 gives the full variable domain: DTGVSQNPRHKITKRGQNVTFRCDPISEHNRLYWYRQTLGQGPEFLTYFQNEAQLEKSRLLSDRFSAERPKGSFSTLEIQRTEQGDSAMYLCASSRGLDNEQFFGPGTRLTVL.

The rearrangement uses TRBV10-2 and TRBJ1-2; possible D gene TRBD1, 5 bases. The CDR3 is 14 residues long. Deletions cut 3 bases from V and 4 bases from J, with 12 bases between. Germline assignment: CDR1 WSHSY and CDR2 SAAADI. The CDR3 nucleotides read TGCGCCAGCAGTGATCCAGGGTCCTCCTATGGCTACACCTTC. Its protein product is CASSDPGSSYGYTF.

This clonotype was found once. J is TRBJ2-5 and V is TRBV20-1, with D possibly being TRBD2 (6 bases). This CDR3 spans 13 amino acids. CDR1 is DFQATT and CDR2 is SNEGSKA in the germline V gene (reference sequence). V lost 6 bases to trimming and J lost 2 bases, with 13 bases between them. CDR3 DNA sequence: TGCAGTGCAGAGACTAGGAATCAAGAGACCCAGTACTTC. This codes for CSAETRNQETQYF.

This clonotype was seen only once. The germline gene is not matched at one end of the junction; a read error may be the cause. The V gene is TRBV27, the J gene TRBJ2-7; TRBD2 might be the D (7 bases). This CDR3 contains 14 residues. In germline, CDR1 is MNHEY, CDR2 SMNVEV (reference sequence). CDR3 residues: CASSYGGLPYQQYF. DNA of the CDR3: TGTGCCAGCAGTTACGGGGGGCTCCCCTACCAGCAGTACTTC.

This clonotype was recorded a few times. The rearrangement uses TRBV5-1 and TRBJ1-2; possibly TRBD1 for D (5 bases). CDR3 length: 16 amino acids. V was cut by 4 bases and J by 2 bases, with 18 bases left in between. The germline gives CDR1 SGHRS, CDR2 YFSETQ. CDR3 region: CASSAGTLGTNYGYTF. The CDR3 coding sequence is TGCGCCAGCAGCGCCGGGACCCTCGGGACCAACTATGGCTACACCTTC.

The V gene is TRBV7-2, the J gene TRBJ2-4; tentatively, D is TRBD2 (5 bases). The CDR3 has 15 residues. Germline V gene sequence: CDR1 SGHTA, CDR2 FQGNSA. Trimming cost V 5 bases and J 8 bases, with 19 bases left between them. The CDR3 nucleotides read TGTGCCAGCAGCCCCCGGGCCAGTTTCGGGGACATTCAGTACTTC. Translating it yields CASSPRASFGDIQYF. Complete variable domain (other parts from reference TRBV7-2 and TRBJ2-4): GAGVSQSPSNKVTEKGKDVELRCDPISGHTALYWYRQSLGQGLEFLIYFQGNSAPDKSGLPSDRFSAERTGGSVSTLTIQRTQQEDSAVYLCASSPRASFGDIQYFGAGTRLSVL.

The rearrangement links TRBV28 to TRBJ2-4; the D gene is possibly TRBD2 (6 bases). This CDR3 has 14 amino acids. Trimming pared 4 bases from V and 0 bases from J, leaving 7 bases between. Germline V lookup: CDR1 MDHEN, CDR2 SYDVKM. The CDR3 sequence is CASSWGVAKNIQYF. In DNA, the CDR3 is TGTGCCAGCAGTTGGGGGGTAGCCAAAAACATTCAGTACTTC. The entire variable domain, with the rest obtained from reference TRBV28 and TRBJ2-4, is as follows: DVKVTQSSRYLVKRTGEKVFLECVQDMDHENMFWYRQDPGLGLRLIYFSYDVKMKEKGDIPEGYSVSREKKERFSLILESASTNQTSMYLCASSWGVAKNIQYFGAGTRLSVL.

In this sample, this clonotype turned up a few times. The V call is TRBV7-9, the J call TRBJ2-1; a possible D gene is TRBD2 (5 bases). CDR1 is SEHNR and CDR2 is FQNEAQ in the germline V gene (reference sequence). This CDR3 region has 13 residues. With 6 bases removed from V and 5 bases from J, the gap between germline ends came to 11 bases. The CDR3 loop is CASSSRENNEQFF. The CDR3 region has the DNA TGTGCCAGCAGTTCCCGGGAAAACAATGAGCAGTTCTTC.

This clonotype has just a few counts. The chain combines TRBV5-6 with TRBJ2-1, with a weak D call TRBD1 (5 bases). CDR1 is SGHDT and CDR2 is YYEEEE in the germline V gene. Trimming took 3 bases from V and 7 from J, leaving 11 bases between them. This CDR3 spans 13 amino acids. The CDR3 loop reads CASSSLQGNEQFF. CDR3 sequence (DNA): TGTGCCAGCAGCTCTCTGCAGGGAAATGAGCAGTTCTTC.

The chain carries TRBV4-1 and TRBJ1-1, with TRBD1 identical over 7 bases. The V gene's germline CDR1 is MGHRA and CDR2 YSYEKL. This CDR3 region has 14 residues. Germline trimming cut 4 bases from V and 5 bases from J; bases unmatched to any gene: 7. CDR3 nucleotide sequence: TGCGCCAGCAGCCTTGGACAGGCGAGGACTGAAGCTTTCTTT. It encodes CASSLGQARTEAFF.

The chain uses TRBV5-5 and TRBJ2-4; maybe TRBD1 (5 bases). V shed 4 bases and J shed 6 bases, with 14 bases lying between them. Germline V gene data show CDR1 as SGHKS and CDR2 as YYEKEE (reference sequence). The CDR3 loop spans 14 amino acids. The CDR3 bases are TGTGCCAGCAGCCCGACAGCCCCCCTAAACATTCAGTACTTC. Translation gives CASSPTAPLNIQYF.

The CDR3 sequence is CATSDPPGQGADTQYF. In DNA form, the CDR3 reads TGTGCCACCAGCGACCCGCCCGGACAGGGGGCAGATACGCAGTATTTT. The genes are TRBV24-1 and TRBJ2-3, with 10 nucleotides matching TRBD1. This CDR3 comprises 16 residues. V gave up 7 bases and J gave up 4 bases; unmatched junction bases: 10. Per the germline V gene, CDR1 is KGHDR and CDR2 is SFDVKD.

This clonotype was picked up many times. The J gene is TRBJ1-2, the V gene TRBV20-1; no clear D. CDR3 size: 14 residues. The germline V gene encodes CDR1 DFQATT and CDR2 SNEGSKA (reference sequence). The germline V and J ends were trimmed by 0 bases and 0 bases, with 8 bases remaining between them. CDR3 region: CSARDRGANYGYTF. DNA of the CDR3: TGCAGTGCTAGAGATCGGGGAGCTAACTATGGCTACACCTTC.

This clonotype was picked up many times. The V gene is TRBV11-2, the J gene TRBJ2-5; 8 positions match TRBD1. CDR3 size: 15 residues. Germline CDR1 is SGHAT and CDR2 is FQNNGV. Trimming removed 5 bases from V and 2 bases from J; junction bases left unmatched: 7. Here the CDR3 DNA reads TGTGCCAGCAGCCTCGGACAGGGTCTACAAGAGACCCAGTACTTC. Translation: CASSLGQGLQETQYF. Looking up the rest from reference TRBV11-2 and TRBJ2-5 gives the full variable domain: EAGVAQSPRYKIIEKRQSVAFWCNPISGHATLYWYQQILGQGPKLLIQFQNNGVVDDSQLPKDRFSAERLKGVDSTLKIQPAKLEDSAVYLCASSLGQGLQETQYFGPGTRLLVL.

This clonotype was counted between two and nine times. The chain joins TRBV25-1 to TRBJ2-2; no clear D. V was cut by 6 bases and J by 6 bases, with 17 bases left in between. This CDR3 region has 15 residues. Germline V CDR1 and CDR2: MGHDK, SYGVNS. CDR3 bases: TGTGCCAGCAGCCGTCCAGGAACAGAACCCGGGGAGCTGTTTTTT. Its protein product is CASSRPGTEPGELFF.

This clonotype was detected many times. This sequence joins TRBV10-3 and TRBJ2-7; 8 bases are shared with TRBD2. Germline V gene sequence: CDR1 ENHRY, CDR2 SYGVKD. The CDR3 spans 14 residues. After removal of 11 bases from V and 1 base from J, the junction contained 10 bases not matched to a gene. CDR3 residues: CAVRPSGGSYEQYF. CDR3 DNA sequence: TGTGCCGTCCGGCCCAGCGGGGGATCCTACGAGCAGTACTTC.

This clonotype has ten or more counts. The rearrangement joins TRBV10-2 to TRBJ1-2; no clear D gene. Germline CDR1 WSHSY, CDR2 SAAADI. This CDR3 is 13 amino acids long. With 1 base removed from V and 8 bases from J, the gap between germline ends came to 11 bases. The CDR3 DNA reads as TGCGCCAGCAGTGAGTGGGCCCGAGACGGCTACACCTTC. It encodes CASSEWARDGYTF.